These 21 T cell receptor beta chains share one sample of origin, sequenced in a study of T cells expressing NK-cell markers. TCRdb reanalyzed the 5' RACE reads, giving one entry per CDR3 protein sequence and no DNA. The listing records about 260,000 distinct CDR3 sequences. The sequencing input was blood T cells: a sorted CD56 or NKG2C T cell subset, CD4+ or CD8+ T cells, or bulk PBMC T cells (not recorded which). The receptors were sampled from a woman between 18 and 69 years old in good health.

The CDR3 protein is CASSPRDREGDGYTF. V usage is TRBV19 and J usage is TRBJ1-2; TCRdb's assignment of TRBD1 cannot be checked, as there is no DNA. Germline CDR1 is LNHDA and CDR2 is SQIVND (reference sequence). The CDR3 consists of 15 residues.

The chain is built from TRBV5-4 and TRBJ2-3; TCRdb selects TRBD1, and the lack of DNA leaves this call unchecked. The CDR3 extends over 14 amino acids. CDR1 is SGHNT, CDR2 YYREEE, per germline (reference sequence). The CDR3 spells CASRGRGSTDTQYF.

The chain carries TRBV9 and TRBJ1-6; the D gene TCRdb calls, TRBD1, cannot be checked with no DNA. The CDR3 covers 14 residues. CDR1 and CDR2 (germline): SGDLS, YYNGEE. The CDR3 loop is CASSASVGGTPLHF.

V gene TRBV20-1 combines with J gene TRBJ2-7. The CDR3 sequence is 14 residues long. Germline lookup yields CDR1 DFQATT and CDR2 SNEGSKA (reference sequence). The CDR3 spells CSARDWRDNNEQYF.

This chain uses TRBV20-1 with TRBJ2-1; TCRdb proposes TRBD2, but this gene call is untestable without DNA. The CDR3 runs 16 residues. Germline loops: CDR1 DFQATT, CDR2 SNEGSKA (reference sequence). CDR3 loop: CSARQPGTPSYNEQFF.

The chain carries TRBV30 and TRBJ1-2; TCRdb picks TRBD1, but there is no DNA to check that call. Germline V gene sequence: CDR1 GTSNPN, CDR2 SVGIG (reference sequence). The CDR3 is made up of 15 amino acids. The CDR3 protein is CAWSEGQIANYGYTF.

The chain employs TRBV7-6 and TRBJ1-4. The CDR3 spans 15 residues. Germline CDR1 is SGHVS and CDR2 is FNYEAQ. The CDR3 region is CASSLNTGTNEKLFF.

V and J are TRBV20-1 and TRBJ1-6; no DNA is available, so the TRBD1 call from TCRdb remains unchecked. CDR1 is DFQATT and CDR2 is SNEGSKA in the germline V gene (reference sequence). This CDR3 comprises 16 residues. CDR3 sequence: CSARIQGSTYNSPLHF.

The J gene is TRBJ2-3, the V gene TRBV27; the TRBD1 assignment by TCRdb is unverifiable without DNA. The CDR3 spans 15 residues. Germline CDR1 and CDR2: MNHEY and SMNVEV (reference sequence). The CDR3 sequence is CASSFRDRFTDTQYF.

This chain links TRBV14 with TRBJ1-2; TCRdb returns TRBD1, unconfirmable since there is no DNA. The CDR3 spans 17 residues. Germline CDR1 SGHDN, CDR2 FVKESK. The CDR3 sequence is CASSQLRQGARGGGYTF.

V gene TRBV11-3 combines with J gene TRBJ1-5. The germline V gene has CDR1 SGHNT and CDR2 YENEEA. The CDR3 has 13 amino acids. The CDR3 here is CASSPKIYQPQHF.

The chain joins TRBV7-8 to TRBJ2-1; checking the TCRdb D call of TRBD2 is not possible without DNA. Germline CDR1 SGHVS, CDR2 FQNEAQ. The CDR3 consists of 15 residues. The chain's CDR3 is CASSLGLAGVDEQFF.

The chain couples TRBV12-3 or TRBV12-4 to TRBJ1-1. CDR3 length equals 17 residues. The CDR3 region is CASSSPFLKVINTEAFF.

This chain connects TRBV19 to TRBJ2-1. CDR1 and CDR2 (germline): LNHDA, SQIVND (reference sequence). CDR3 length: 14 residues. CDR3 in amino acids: CASSTYYSYNEQFF.

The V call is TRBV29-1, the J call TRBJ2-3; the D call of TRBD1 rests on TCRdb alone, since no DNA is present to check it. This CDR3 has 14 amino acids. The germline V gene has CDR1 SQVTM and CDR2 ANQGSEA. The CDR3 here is CSEDSGLRGDTQYF.

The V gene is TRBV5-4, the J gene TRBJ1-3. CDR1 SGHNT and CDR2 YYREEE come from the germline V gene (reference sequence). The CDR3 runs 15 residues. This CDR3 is CASSLGGWTGNTIYF.

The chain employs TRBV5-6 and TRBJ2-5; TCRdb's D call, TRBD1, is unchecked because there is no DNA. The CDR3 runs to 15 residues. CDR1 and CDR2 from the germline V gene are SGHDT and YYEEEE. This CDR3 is CASSKSAGAWETQYF.

The CDR3 is CSVEVSSIDSYNEQFF. The chain links TRBV29-1 to TRBJ2-1. This CDR3 is 16 amino acids long. The V gene's germline CDR1 is SQVTM and CDR2 ANQGSEA.

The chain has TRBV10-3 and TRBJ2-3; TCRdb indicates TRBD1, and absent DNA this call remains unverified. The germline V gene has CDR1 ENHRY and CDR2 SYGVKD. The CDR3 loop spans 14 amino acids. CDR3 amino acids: CAISVGGDADTQYF.

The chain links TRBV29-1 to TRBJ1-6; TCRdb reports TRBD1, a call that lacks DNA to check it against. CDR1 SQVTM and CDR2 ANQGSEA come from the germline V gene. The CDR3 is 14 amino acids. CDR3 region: CSVAGTGGNSPLHF.

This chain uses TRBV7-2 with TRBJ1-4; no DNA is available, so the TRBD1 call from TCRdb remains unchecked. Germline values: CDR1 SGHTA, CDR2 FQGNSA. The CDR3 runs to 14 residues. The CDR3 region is CASRPAGTVSKLFF.